Below, one T cell receptor (beta chain) is given with its context. This CDR3 has 15 amino acids. V lost 7 bases and J 2 bases, leaving 15 bases between the germline ends. The germline V gene encodes CDR1 ENHRY and CDR2 SYGVKD. The data were taken from a study of shared clonotypes between healthy human individuals. Measured with immunoSEQ multiplex PCR; TCRdb has only the in-frame clones, and not every one. The repertoire includes more than 1,200,000 clones, approximately 98.5% of them detected once, and around 0.38% sits in the top ten. The sequenced sample was naive CD4+ T cells sorted from blood. Subset here: CD45RA+ positively selected. The receptor was isolated from a young man in good health. The chain recombines TRBV10-3 with TRBJ2-1; D is possibly TRBD2 (6 bases). The CDR3 nucleotides are TGTGCCATCAATACGGGAGCGAACCCCTACAATGAGCAGTTCTTC. Its protein product is CAINTGANPYNEQFF.